The clone carrying this T cell receptor beta chain has only a few counts. Noted time point: patch test 2, 6 weeks after DPC sensitization. Treatment here: therapeutic diphenylcyclopropenone sensitization with weekly scalp DPC. Germline V gene lookup returns CDR1 SGHVS and CDR2 FNYEAQ. J was trimmed by 9 bases and V by 0 bases; bases with no gene match: 5. The CDR3 runs 14 residues. This sample stems from a study of human T cells and chemical hapten exposure. Whole-study context: Each patch test put 0.01% DPC on the upper back, and results were read at 6 days.

TCRdb recomputed calls from the RACE reads with MiXCR, one row per CDR3 protein. In the table there are 90,000 to 110,000 distinct CDR3 sequences, roughly 10% of which are singletons. The sample consisted of whole blood, taken in connection with sensitization to the hapten diphenylcyclopropenone (DPC). The chain carries TRBV7-6 and TRBJ2-3; 8 bases line up with TRBD2. The clonotype comes from a woman in her thirties or forties with alopecia areata. Some clones in this sample may be carry-over from other donors' samples. The DNA for the CDR3 is TGTGCCAGCAGCTTAGCCGGGGGGGCCAAGACGCAGTATTTT. Its protein product is CASSLAGGAKTQYF.